A selection of T cell receptor beta chains follows, all from one sample in a study of CD8+CD57+ T cells in acquired aplastic anemia. TCRdb called the reads again in MiXCR, with one record for every CDR3 protein. This sample carries some 410,000 distinct CDR3 sequences, about 70% of them seen once, and the ten largest clones take 3.5% to 4.5%. Sequenced: sorted CD4+, CD8+, or CD8+CD57+ T cells (not recorded which) from PBMCs. All receptors derive from a human donor in good health, serving as a control. Both conserved end residues are part of each CDR3. The order of the fields is V gene, D gene, J gene, clone size, CDR3 protein, CDR3 DNA. The D gene is left open where the match is weak. Size is stated for part of the rows, as once, few or many counts, or as a class when the clone is expanded.

TRBV15,NA,TRBJ2-1,NA,CATSEPGPPFYNEQFF,TGTGCCACCAGCGAACCGGGACCACCCTTCTACAATGAGCAGTTCTTC
TRBV5-1,NA,TRBJ2-7,NA,CASSLEASNAQYF,TGCGCCAGCAGCTTGGAAGCGAGTAACGCGCAGTACTTC
TRBV9,NA,TRBJ1-4,NA,CASSGRAAGKEKLFF,TGTGCCAGCAGCGGACGGGCAGCCGGAAAGGAAAAACTGTTTTTT
TRBV7-8,TRBD1,TRBJ1-2,many,CASSLDKGQGGGYTF,TGTGCCAGCAGCTTAGATAAAGGACAGGGTGGTGGCTACACCTTC
TRBV6-2/TRBV6-3,TRBD1,TRBJ2-7,many,CASSFPGQGNDEQYF,TGTGCCAGCAGTTTTCCTGGACAGGGTAACGACGAGCAGTACTTC
TRBV10-3,NA,TRBJ2-1,NA,CAISESNGHKQFF,TGTGCCATCAGTGAGTCGAATGGCCATAAGCAGTTCTTC
TRBV7-8,NA,TRBJ2-7,NA,CASSSTVAFNSPLYF,TGTGCCAGCAGCTCGACAGTCGCCTTTAATTCACCCCTCTACTTC
TRBV14,NA,TRBJ2-1,NA,CASSAAGGLRADEQFF,TGTGCCAGCAGCGCCGCTGGCGGGCTGCGGGCCGACGAGCAGTTCTTC
TRBV5-1,TRBD1,TRBJ1-6,NA,CASSIERRGHSPLHF,TGCGCCAGCAGCATCGAGCGAAGGGGGCATTCACCCCTCCACTTT
TRBV7-2,TRBD1,TRBJ2-7,once,CASSRVTGTELYWEQYF,TGTGCCAGCAGTCGCGTTACCGGGACAGAGTTATACTGGGAGCAGTACTTC
TRBV9,NA,TRBJ1-5,NA,CASSLARLWFEHF,TGTGCCAGTAGCTTGGCGAGGTTGTGGTTCGAGCATTTT
TRBV9,NA,TRBJ1-2,NA,CASSDRRPYEQYSF,TGTGCCAGCAGCGACAGGAGACCCTATGAGCAGTACTCCTTC
TRBV7-2,NA,TRBJ1-2,many,CASSNLRGDGYTF,TGTGCCAGCAGCAACCTAAGGGGAGATGGCTACACCTTC
TRBV12-3/TRBV12-4,NA,TRBJ1-2,NA,CASSPSGGLGYGYTF,TGTGCCAGCAGTCCGTCCGGGGGCTTGGGCTATGGCTACACCTTC
TRBV7-3,NA,TRBJ1-2,NA,CASSCEGIGYGYTF,TGTGCCAGCAGTTGCGAGGGGATCGGCTATGGATACACCTTC
TRBV9,NA,TRBJ1-5,once,CASSVDGGNQPQHF,TGTGCCAGCAGCGTAGATGGTGGTAATCAGCCCCAGCATTTT
TRBV7-8,NA,TRBJ2-1,NA,CASSPGQYNEQFF,TGTGCCAGCAGCCCCGGACAGTACAATGAGCAGTTCTTC
TRBV7-9,NA,TRBJ1-1,NA,CASSSSTLDTEAFF,TGTGCCAGCAGCTCCTCGACACTAGACACTGAAGCTTTCTTT
TRBV3-1,TRBD2,TRBJ2-5,NA,CASSQDRGGAGETQYF,TGTGCCAGCAGCCAAGACCGCGGGGGGGCCGGAGAGACCCAGTACTTC
TRBV10-3,NA,TRBJ1-4,NA,CATTPSSRTAVETLFF,TGTGCCACCACCCCTTCGTCCCGGACGGCCGTTGAAACACTCTTTTTT
TRBV6-1,TRBD1,TRBJ1-6,NA,CASSPGQGNPPLHF,TGTGCCAGCAGTCCGGGACAGGGAAATCCACCCCTCCACTTT
TRBV5-4,TRBD2,TRBJ2-7,many,CASSSALGTSGYEQYF,TGTGCCAGCAGCTCAGCTTTAGGGACTAGCGGCTACGAGCAGTACTTC
TRBV5-1,NA,TRBJ1-6,NA,CASSLERGAYSPLHF,TGTGCCAGCAGCTTAGAGCGGGGGGCCTATTCACCCCTCCACTTT
TRBV7-9,NA,TRBJ2-7,NA,CASSPGTVPYSQYF,TGTGCCAGCAGTCCAGGGACCGTTCCCTACTCGCAGTACTTC
TRBV3-1,NA,TRBJ2-1,NA,CASSSTGTIDEQFF,TGTGCCAGCAGTTCTACCGGGACAATTGATGAGCAGTTCTTC
TRBV9,NA,TRBJ2-7,NA,CASSLVPGPTGGF,TGTGCCAGCAGCTTAGTCCCAGGACCAACGGGTGGCTTC
TRBV28,NA,TRBJ1-6,many,CASSLSGNSPLHF,TGTGCCAGCAGTTTAAGCGGAAATTCACCCCTCCACTTT
TRBV30,NA,TRBJ1-6,many,CAWNEQLYNSPLHF,TGTGCCTGGAATGAACAGTTATATAATTCACCCCTCCACTTT
TRBV5-1,NA,TRBJ2-7,NA,CASSEDSLSGEQYF,TGTGCCAGCAGCGAGGACAGTCTCTCTGGCGAGCAGTACTTC
TRBV10-3,TRBD1,TRBJ2-7,NA,CAIMEDRAGEQYF,TGTGCCATCATGGAGGACAGGGCTGGGGAGCAGTACTTC
TRBV6-5,NA,TRBJ2-3,NA,CASRQHGGTSTDTQYF,TGTGCCAGCAGGCAACATGGCGGAACTAGCACAGATACGCAGTATTTT
TRBV2,TRBD2,TRBJ2-1,NA,CATRTSGGNEQFF,TGTGCCACGAGGACTAGCGGGGGAAATGAGCAGTTCTTC
TRBV9,NA,TRBJ2-3,many,CASSVWRVTDTQYF,TGTGCCAGCAGCGTATGGCGGGTAACAGATACGCAGTATTTT
TRBV6-1,TRBD1,TRBJ1-1,NA,CASSKTGTVNTEAFF,TGTGCCAGCAGTAAAACCGGGACAGTGAACACTGAAGCTTTCTTT
TRBV20-1,NA,TRBJ1-3,NA,CSAAVFRTNPIYF,TGCAGTGCTGCGGTGTTTAGGACTAATCCCATATATTTT
TRBV4-3,NA,TRBJ1-2,NA,CASSQDRGLGGYTF,TGCGCCAGCAGCCAAGATCGGGGACTGGGTGGCTACACCTTC
TRBV5-1,TRBD1,TRBJ2-3,NA,CASSLARGLPDTQYF,TGCGCCAGCAGCTTGGCCAGGGGGTTACCAGATACGCAGTATTTT
TRBV18,TRBD1,TRBJ1-2,NA,CASSPGTGEGNGYTF,TGTGCCAGCTCACCAGGAACAGGGGAGGGGAATGGCTACACCTTC
TRBV30,TRBD1,TRBJ1-1,few,CAWSVWDRVSFF,TGTGCCTGGAGTGTTTGGGACAGGGTTTCTTTCTTT
TRBV5-1,NA,TRBJ1-6,NA,CASSLDEGSNSPLHF,TGCGCCAGCAGCTTAGACGAAGGTAGCAATTCACCCCTCCACTTT
TRBV5-4,NA,TRBJ2-7,NA,CASSEAHEQYF,TGTGCCAGCAGCGAAGCCCACGAGCAGTACTTC
TRBV19,NA,TRBJ2-7,NA,CASSVGTAPGSYEQYF,TGTGCCAGTAGCGTAGGGACTGCACCGGGCTCCTACGAGCAGTACTTC
TRBV29-1,TRBD1,TRBJ1-1,NA,CSVEGETGGRTEAFF,TGCAGCGTTGAAGGGGAGACAGGGGGTAGAACTGAAGCTTTCTTT
TRBV7-6,NA,TRBJ1-1,NA,CASSQGSRGNTEAFF,TGTGCCAGCAGCCAGGGTTCCAGAGGGAACACTGAAGCTTTCTTT
TRBV7-7,NA,TRBJ2-1,few,CASSLGTAGEQFF,TGTGCTAGCAGCTTAGGAACTGCTGGTGAGCAGTTCTTC
TRBV5-1,NA,TRBJ2-5,NA,CAGSLGQGGQETQYF,TGCGCCGGCAGCTTGGGTCAGGGTGGTCAAGAGACCCAGTACTTC
TRBV7-8,TRBD1,TRBJ2-1,NA,CASSSTLGQPQFF,TGTGCCAGCAGCTCCACGCTGGGACAGCCGCAGTTCTTC
TRBV7-2,NA,TRBJ1-5,few,CASSPSGGSNQPQHF,TGTGCCAGCAGCCCCTCCGGGGGCAGCAATCAGCCCCAGCATTTT
TRBV20-1,NA,TRBJ1-2,NA,CSAREIDNYGYTF,TGCAGTGCTAGAGAGATAGATAACTATGGCTACACCTTC
TRBV7-2,TRBD1,TRBJ2-3,NA,CASSLLGQGADTQYF,TGTGCCAGCAGCTTACTTGGACAGGGGGCTGATACGCAGTATTTT
TRBV2,NA,TRBJ2-1,NA,CASSVGQSAVKNCFF,TGTGCCAGCAGCGTAGGACAGTCAGCTGTGAAAAACTGTTTTTTC